Below are 27 T cell receptor beta chains sequenced from a single sample in a study of T-cell memory formation after mild COVID-19. TCRdb recomputed calls from the 5' RACE reads with MiXCR, one row per CDR3 protein. Here the sample spans 550,000 to 600,000 distinct CDR3 sequences, roughly a sixth being singletons. The sample taken for sequencing was PBMCs or a T cell subset sorted from them (not recorded which). These receptor sequences come from an adult woman who had mild COVID-19 (a few samples of this study predate the infection). Cell type and time point are not known.

A few counts support this clonotype. The rearrangement joins TRBV6-2 or TRBV6-3 to TRBJ2-5, with no clear D. Trimming removed 4 bases at V and 5 bases at J, with 11 bases between. The CDR3 loop spans 13 amino acids. Germline V gene data show CDR1 as MNHEY and CDR2 as SVGEGT. The CDR3 loop reads CASSLLPPETQYF. DNA of the CDR3: TGTGCCAGCAGTTTGCTCCCTCCGGAGACCCAGTACTTC.

This clonotype was observed once. The V and J genes are TRBV3-1 and TRBJ2-2, with TRBD1 as a possible D gene (5 bases). Trimming took 5 bases from V and 7 from J, leaving 11 bases between them. Germline CDR1 is LGHDT and CDR2 is YNNKEL (reference sequence). There are 13 residues in the CDR3. Written as DNA, the CDR3 is TGTGCCAGCAGCACGCAAGGGGTCGGGGAGCTGTTTTTT. Translation gives CASSTQGVGELFF.

The chain is built from TRBV24-1 and TRBJ2-1, with 10 bases fitting TRBD1. With V trimmed by 5 bases and J by 7 bases, 7 bases remained unmatched. The CDR3 is 15 amino acids. CDR1 KGHDR and CDR2 SFDVKD come from the germline V gene. DNA of the CDR3: TGTGCCACCAGTGCTGGGGACAGGGGAGAAAATGAGCAGTTCTTC. Encoded protein: CATSAGDRGENEQFF.

V and J are TRBV27 and TRBJ2-7, with D possibly TRBD1 on 5 matching bases. The CDR3 has 12 residues. Trimming took 5 bases from V and 5 from J, leaving 10 bases between them. Germline V lookup: CDR1 MNHEY, CDR2 SMNVEV (reference sequence). As DNA, the CDR3 is TGTGCCAGCAGTCCGTTAGGGGACGAGCAGTACTTC. Translation gives CASSPLGDEQYF.

The chain links TRBV6-5 to TRBJ2-1; the D call may be TRBD1 or TRBD2 (6 bases each). In germline, CDR1 is MNHEY, CDR2 SVGAGI. The CDR3 is 13 amino acids. V shed 3 bases and J shed 8 bases, with 11 bases lying between them. The DNA of the CDR3 is TGTGCCAGCAGTTATAGGAGGGGGGATGAGCAGTTCTTC. Its translation is CASSYRRGDEQFF.

V is TRBV20-1 and J is TRBJ2-1; D unclear. The germline V and J ends were trimmed by 2 bases and 8 bases, with 16 bases remaining between them. This CDR3 is built from 14 residues. Germline-derived CDR1 and CDR2 are DFQATT and SNEGSKA (reference sequence). In DNA, the CDR3 is TGCAGTGCTAGAAAGGGATTAGTAGTTGATGAGCAGTTCTTC. This translates into CSARKGLVVDEQFF.

The rearrangement uses TRBV7-2 and TRBJ1-3; no definite D call. CDR3 size: 16 residues. Looked up from germline, CDR1 is SGHTA and CDR2 is FQGNSA. V was pared by 1 base and J by 0 bases, with 10 bases between. As DNA, the CDR3 is TGTGCCAGCAGCTTAGATCGGCCGCGCTCTGGAAACACCATATATTTT. It encodes CASSLDRPRSGNTIYF. Full variable domain (rest looked up from reference TRBV7-2 and TRBJ1-3): GAGVSQSPSNKVTEKGKDVELRCDPISGHTALYWYRQSLGQGLEFLIYFQGNSAPDKSGLPSDRFSAERTGGSVSTLTIQRTQQEDSAVYLCASSLDRPRSGNTIYFGEGSWLTVV.

This clonotype has a count of ten or more. The chain uses TRBV20-1 and TRBJ2-3; D perhaps matches TRBD2 (5 bases). This CDR3 comprises 13 residues. CDR1 and CDR2 (germline): DFQATT, SNEGSKA (reference sequence). The V gene lost 6 bases and the J gene lost 4 bases, with 14 bases spanning the gap. The CDR3 DNA reads as TGCAGTGCGAGACATCCGGGGTCAGATACGCAGTATTTT. Translating gives CSARHPGSDTQYF.

This chain connects TRBV24-1 to TRBJ1-5; 9 bases fit TRBD1. CDR1 is KGHDR and CDR2 is SFDVKD in the germline V gene. The CDR3 is made up of 14 amino acids. J was trimmed by 5 bases and V by 5 bases; bases with no gene match: 3. CDR3 in DNA: TGTGCCACCAGTGTCGGGACAGGGCATCAGCCCCAGCATTTT. Translated: CATSVGTGHQPQHF.

The sample holds a few counts of this clonotype. The rearrangement uses TRBV7-9 and TRBJ2-7; D is perhaps TRBD1 or TRBD2 (5 bases each). Trimming removed 5 bases from V and 5 bases from J, with 10 bases in between. Germline CDR1 reads SEHNR; CDR2 reads FQNEAQ (reference sequence). This CDR3 has 12 residues. The CDR3, as DNA: TGTGCCAGCAGCCAGAGGGGTAACGAGCAGTACTTC. It is translated as CASSQRGNEQYF.

This clonotype was counted a few times. The chain combines TRBV7-2 with TRBJ1-6, with D perhaps TRBD1 (5 bases). CDR3 length equals 14 residues. Trimming took off 6 bases at V and 5 bases at J, with 11 bases between the two ends. Germline loops: CDR1 SGHTA, CDR2 FQGNSA. CDR3 coding DNA: TGTGCCAGCAGGCCCGGGACGGATAATTCACCCCTCCACTTT. Its translation is CASRPGTDNSPLHF.

The sample holds a few counts of this clonotype. The chain employs TRBV6-5 and TRBJ2-7, with 7 bases matching TRBD2. The CDR3 extends over 15 amino acids. The junction had 12 bases not matched to a gene; V was cut back by 6 bases and J by 4 bases. Germline V gives CDR1 MNHEY, CDR2 SVGAGI. The CDR3 DNA reads as TGTGCCAGCAGGGGAGCCCTAGCGGATATGTACGAGCAGTACTTC. It specifies CASRGALADMYEQYF.

This chain uses TRBV4-1 with TRBJ2-1; D is uncertain. This CDR3 spans 12 amino acids. V was trimmed by 1 base and J by 8 bases, leaving 6 bases between them. Germline V gene data show CDR1 as MGHRA and CDR2 as YSYEKL. CDR3 amino acids: CASSQGWHEQFF. The DNA of the CDR3 is TGCGCCAGCAGCCAAGGCTGGCATGAGCAGTTCTTC.

For the CDR3, the DNA is TGTGCCAGCAGCTTAGAACGAACATCGAACAATGAGCAGTTCTTC. Translating it yields CASSLERTSNNEQFF. This rearrangement joins TRBV7-9 to TRBJ2-1; the D is unclear. V was cut by 1 base and J by 5 bases, with 12 bases left in between. The CDR3 contains 15 residues. Per the germline V gene, CDR1 is SEHNR and CDR2 is FQNEAQ (reference sequence).

This clonotype was seen a handful of times. V and J are TRBV29-1 and TRBJ2-5; 8 bases line up with TRBD2. V gave up 7 bases and J gave up 0 bases; unmatched junction bases: 10. Germline assignment: CDR1 SQVTM and CDR2 ANQGSEA. The CDR3 length is 15 residues. The CDR3 protein is CSAGTSGGDQETQYF. The DNA for the CDR3 is TGCAGCGCGGGAACTTCGGGGGGGGACCAAGAGACCCAGTACTTC.

This clonotype has only a few counts. The chain has TRBV12-5 and TRBJ1-4, with no clear D. Trimming removed 1 base from V and 8 bases from J, with 11 bases in between. The CDR3 loop spans 14 amino acids. Germline-derived CDR1 and CDR2 are LGHNT and FRNRAP. The DNA of the CDR3 is TGTGCTAGTGGTTTGGCCTCGGCGAGGGAAAAACTGTTTTTT. Translated, it gives CASGLASAREKLFF. Filled out from reference TRBV12-5 and TRBJ1-4, the complete variable domain reads DARVTQTPRHKVTEMGQEVTMRCQPILGHNTVFWYRQTMMQGLELLAYFRNRAPLDDSGMPKDRFSAEMPDATLATLKIQPSEPRDSAVYFCASGLASAREKLFFGSGTQLSVL.

This clonotype showed up just a few times. The V and J genes are TRBV7-9 and TRBJ2-5, with D perhaps TRBD1 or TRBD2 (7 bases each). Trimming took off 5 bases at V and 4 bases at J, with 23 bases between the two ends. The length of the CDR3 is 17 residues. The germline gives CDR1 SEHNR, CDR2 FQNEAQ (reference sequence). CDR3 DNA: TGTGCCAGCAGCGAGATCCCCCCTGGCAGGGGGGGAGAGACCCAGTACTTC. Amino acids: CASSEIPPGRGGETQYF.

There are many counts of this clonotype. The chain carries TRBV19 and TRBJ1-2; D gene ambiguous. Trimming took off 3 bases at V and 3 bases at J, with 11 bases between the two ends. The germline V gene has CDR1 LNHDA and CDR2 SQIVND (reference sequence). This CDR3 region has 14 residues. CDR3: CASSIVSSDYGYTF. The CDR3 nucleotides are TGTGCCAGTAGTATCGTCTCCTCGGACTATGGCTACACCTTC.

The table lists this clonotype with a few counts. The J gene is TRBJ1-1, the V gene TRBV19; D gene uncertain. The V gene's germline CDR1 is LNHDA and CDR2 SQIVND (reference sequence). The germline V and J ends were trimmed by 4 bases and 4 bases, with 10 bases remaining between them. CDR3 length equals 13 residues. The CDR3 DNA sequence: TGTGCCAGTAGTAACGAAGGGCGCACTGAAGCTTTCTTT. It codes for CASSNEGRTEAFF.

This chain uses TRBV20-1 with TRBJ2-7, with TRBD2 matching over 7 bases. Germline CDR1 DFQATT, CDR2 SNEGSKA (reference sequence). The CDR3 contains 14 residues. Trimming took 5 bases from V and 0 from J; bases not matched to a gene: 7. In nucleotides, the CDR3 is TGCAGTGCTCCCCCCACGGGGGGCTCCTACGAGCAGTACTTC. Protein product: CSAPPTGGSYEQYF.

This clonotype was seen a few times. CDR3 sequence reads: CASSLEGTTNEKLFF. The CDR3 coding sequence is TGCGCCAGCAGCTTGGAGGGCACTACCAATGAAAAACTGTTTTTT. The J gene is TRBJ1-4, the V gene TRBV5-1; D gene ambiguous. Per germline, CDR1 SGHRS and CDR2 YFSETQ. The germline V and J ends were trimmed by 0 bases and 5 bases, with 11 bases remaining between them. CDR3 length: 15 residues.

This clonotype was seen a handful of times. V usage is TRBV18 and J usage is TRBJ2-4, with D uncertain. Trimming cost V 5 bases and J 0 bases, with 11 bases left between them. CDR3 length equals 15 residues. Germline CDR1 and CDR2: KGHSH and LQKENI. CDR3 DNA: TGTGCCAGCTCAACCACCAGATCAGCCAAAAACATTCAGTACTTC. It translates to CASSTTRSAKNIQYF.

This clonotype was counted a few times. V gene TRBV27 combines with J gene TRBJ1-4; TRBD1 aligns across 7 bases. This CDR3 spans 15 amino acids. The ends lost 5 bases at V and 4 bases at J; junction bases unmatched: 7. Germline values: CDR1 MNHEY, CDR2 SMNVEV (reference sequence). This CDR3 reads CASSPRQGRNEKLFF. The DNA for the CDR3 is TGTGCCAGCAGTCCCAGACAGGGTCGTAATGAAAAACTGTTTTTT. The full variable domain, in which reference TRBV27 and TRBJ1-4 provide the parts outside the CDR3, is EAQVTQNPRYLITVTGKKLTVTCSQNMNHEYMSWYRQDPGLGLRQIYYSMNVEVTDKGDVPEGYKVSRKEKRNFPLILESPSPNQTSLYFCASSPRQGRNEKLFFGSGTQLSVL.

This clonotype was found a few times. The J gene is TRBJ2-2, the V gene TRBV9; D not resolved. CDR3 length: 13 amino acids. Trimming removed 0 bases from V and 7 bases from J, with 7 bases in between. Per germline, CDR1 SGDLS and CDR2 YYNGEE. The CDR3 sequence is CASSVEGNGELFF. DNA of the CDR3: TGTGCCAGCAGCGTAGAAGGGAACGGGGAGCTGTTTTTT. Full variable domain (rest looked up from reference TRBV9 and TRBJ2-2): DSGVTQTPKHLITATGQRVTLRCSPRSGDLSVYWYQQSLDQGLQFLIQYYNGEERAKGNILERFSAQQFPDLHSELNLSSLELGDSALYFCASSVEGNGELFFGEGSRLTVL.

This sequence joins TRBV7-2 and TRBJ2-1; 9 nucleotides line up with TRBD2. The CDR3 runs 16 residues. Trimming removed 2 bases from V and 4 bases from J; junction bases left unmatched: 6. In germline, CDR1 is SGHTA, CDR2 FQGNSA. The CDR3, as DNA: TGTGCCAGCAGCTTATTCGCTAGCGGGACATACAATGAGCAGTTCTTC. Encoded protein: CASSLFASGTYNEQFF.

This chain links TRBV4-1 with TRBJ2-7, with D tentatively TRBD1 (5 bases). Trimming stripped 4 bases from V and 0 bases from J, with 16 bases between. Germline V gene data show CDR1 as MGHRA and CDR2 as YSYEKL. The CDR3 spans 16 residues. For the CDR3, the DNA is TGCGCCAGCAGCCGAAGACAGTCTACGAGCTCCTACGAGCAGTACTTC. Residues: CASSRRQSTSSYEQYF.

In its sample, this clonotype was seen a few times. J is TRBJ2-7 and V is TRBV6-5, with 7 bases aligning to TRBD2. The CDR3 contains 16 residues. With V trimmed by 6 bases and J by 3 bases, 14 bases remained unmatched. From germline, CDR1 is MNHEY and CDR2 SVGAGI. CDR3 in amino acids: CASRKMGSSGNYEQYF. The CDR3 nucleotides read TGTGCCAGCAGAAAAATGGGGTCTAGCGGAAACTACGAGCAGTACTTC.